Following are 30 T cell receptor beta chains from one sample sequenced in a study of blood T cells in healthy people across ages (dated by TCRdb to the mid-2010s). The library was produced with 5' RACE. Sequencing was performed on an Illumina HiSeq 2500. The second PCR ran for roughly 7 to 11 cycles and used a J-beta primer mix along with a sample-barcoded 5' primer. TCRdb reworked the public reads: Q25 trimming with fastp, MiXCR clone assembly, productive beta chains retained. Records with the same CDR3 protein are collapsed into one entry carrying the most frequent genes and DNA. For this sample there are fewer than 950,000 distinct CDR3 sequences; about 37% appear just once. The ten largest clonotypes hold around 13% of the sample. What was sequenced was blood. The receptors were gathered from a man between 18 and 35 years old in good health.

This clonotype was counted ten times or more. The V gene is TRBV4-3, the J gene TRBJ2-4; 12 bases are a match to TRBD2. The CDR3 loop spans 19 amino acids. Per the germline V gene, CDR1 is LGHNA and CDR2 is YSLEER. V gave up 3 bases and J gave up 0 bases; unmatched junction bases: 9. The CDR3 region is CASSQTTSGGPIAKNIQYF. CDR3 DNA: TGCGCCAGCAGCCAGACAACTAGCGGGGGGCCAATAGCCAAAAACATTCAGTACTTC.

With respect to this clonotype: Relative to the germline gene, one junction end is altered; a read error may explain this. The rearrangement uses TRBV27 and TRBJ2-1; D possibly corresponds to TRBD2 (5 bases). There are 12 residues in the CDR3. Germline lookup yields CDR1 MNHEY and CDR2 SMNVEV (reference sequence). CDR3 region: CAGSFLGDEQFF. CDR3 sequence (DNA): TGTGCCGGCAGTTTTTTGGGAGATGAGCAGTTCTTC.

This chain connects TRBV5-1 to TRBJ2-7, with TRBD1 matching over 8 bases. The DNA matches TRBJ2-5 better at its end, which makes the J call doubtful. The germline V gene encodes CDR1 SGHRS and CDR2 YFSETQ. The CDR3 is made up of 14 amino acids. The CDR3 nucleotides read TGCGCCAGCAGCGAGGACAGGGCGGGAGAGACCCAGTACTTC. It yields the protein CASSEDRAGETQYF.

The rearrangement joins TRBV20-1 to TRBJ1-2, with a possible D match to TRBD1 (6 bases). The CDR3 spans 14 residues. V was trimmed by 5 bases and J by 7 bases, leaving 20 bases between them. The germline V gene has CDR1 DFQATT and CDR2 SNEGSKA (reference sequence). The CDR3 sequence: CSAPSGTNEGGYTF. The CDR3 nucleotides read TGCAGTGCTCCCAGTGGGACAAATGAAGGTGGCTACACCTTC.

In regard to this clonotype: This is likely a read error, given that the CDR3 carries no conserved phenylalanine or tryptophan at its end. The chain couples TRBV20-1 to TRBJ1-2; D is perhaps TRBD1 (5 bases). The germline V and J ends were trimmed by 1 base and 6 bases, with 15 bases remaining between them. The CDR3 is made up of 14 amino acids. The germline CDR1 and CDR2 sequences are DFQATT and SNEGSKA (reference sequence). The CDR3 sequence is CSARGGTTEDGYTL. CDR3 in DNA: TGCAGTGCTAGAGGGGGTACGACAGAAGATGGCTACACCTTA.

The chain is built from TRBV18 and TRBJ2-1; D may be TRBD1 (5 bases). From germline, CDR1 is KGHSH and CDR2 LQKENI. The V gene lost 6 bases and the J gene lost 6 bases, with 15 bases spanning the gap. This CDR3 is 14 amino acids long. CDR3 residues: CASSRDSLGNEQFF. In DNA form, the CDR3 reads TGTGCCAGCTCCCGAGACAGCTTGGGCAATGAGCAGTTCTTC. Drawing the rest from reference TRBV18 and TRBJ2-1, the complete variable domain is NAGVMQNPRHLVRRRGQEARLRCSPMKGHSHVYWYRQLPEEGLKFMVYLQKENIIDESGMPKERFSAEFPKEGPSILRIQQVVRGDSAAYFCASSRDSLGNEQFFGPGTRLTVL.

The chain has TRBV15 and TRBJ2-5; possibly TRBD1 for D (7 bases). The CDR3 loop spans 18 amino acids. Trimming removed 1 base from V and 2 bases from J, with 20 bases in between. Looked up from germline, CDR1 is LNHNV and CDR2 is YYDKDF (reference sequence). The CDR3 bases are TGTGCCACCAGCAGAGGGGGGGTCGCCGGGACAGAACAAGAGACCCAGTACTTC. It is translated as CATSRGGVAGTEQETQYF.

The gene calls are TRBV11-3 and TRBJ2-5, with D hard to call. In germline, CDR1 is SGHNT, CDR2 YENEEA. CDR3 length: 14 amino acids. Trimming removed 5 bases at V and 2 bases at J, with 12 bases between. In DNA, the CDR3 is TGTGCCAGCAGCCGAGTGATGGAACAAGAGACCCAGTACTTC. This sequence encodes CASSRVMEQETQYF.

This clonotype appeared a few times. This chain links TRBV5-1 with TRBJ1-4; 8 bases line up with TRBD1. V trimming: 0 bases; J trimming: 8 bases; junction bases outside the gene matches: 3. CDR3 length equals 14 residues. CDR1 SGHRS and CDR2 YFSETQ come from the germline V gene. The CDR3 coding sequence is TGCGCCAGCAGCTTGGGACAGGGGCCGGAAAAACTGTTTTTT. It yields the protein CASSLGQGPEKLFF.

This chain links TRBV7-8 with TRBJ2-7; no firm D call. The CDR3 runs to 11 residues. Between the trimmed V and J ends, which lost 8 bases and 5 bases, there was a span of 10 bases. CDR1 SGHVS and CDR2 FQNEAQ come from the germline V gene. The CDR3 bases are TGTGCCAGCGGGTATTTGGACGAGCAGTACTTC. Its translation is CASGYLDEQYF.

This chain uses TRBV20-1 with TRBJ2-1, with TRBD2 matching over 10 bases. Germline V gene data show CDR1 as DFQATT and CDR2 as SNEGSKA (reference sequence). The CDR3 loop spans 13 amino acids. CDR3 protein: CRADGLAVDEQFF. CDR3 DNA sequence: TGCAGAGCTGATGGACTAGCGGTCGATGAGCAGTTCTTC.

The chain uses TRBV6-2 or TRBV6-3 and TRBJ2-3; the D gene could be TRBD1 or TRBD2 (5 bases each). V dropped 5 bases and J dropped 2 bases, with 11 bases sitting between them. The CDR3 contains 14 residues. Germline V gene sequence: CDR1 MNHEY, CDR2 SVGEGT. The CDR3 loop reads CASSHRGPTDTQYF. The CDR3 nucleotides read TGTGCCAGCAGTCATCGGGGCCCCACAGATACGCAGTATTTT.

This clonotype was detected a few times. The chain carries TRBV20-1 and TRBJ2-7, with D uncertain. This CDR3 is 15 amino acids long. Germline lookup yields CDR1 DFQATT and CDR2 SNEGSKA (reference sequence). The CDR3 is CSLLSDELNPYEQYF. DNA for the CDR3: TGCAGCCTGCTTTCTGACGAGCTGAACCCCTACGAGCAGTACTTC.

The chain joins TRBV7-2 to TRBJ2-5, with no clear D. V was trimmed by 2 bases and J by 11 bases, leaving 18 bases between them. Germline V gene sequence: CDR1 SGHTA, CDR2 FQGNSA. This CDR3 spans 14 amino acids. The DNA of the CDR3 is TGTGCCAGCAGCTTAAGTGGCCCGTCCAATGAGCAGTACTTC. It codes for CASSLSGPSNEQYF. Using reference TRBV7-2 and TRBJ2-5 for the parts outside the CDR3, the full variable domain is GAGVSQSPSNKVTEKGKDVELRCDPISGHTALYWYRQSLGQGLEFLIYFQGNSAPDKSGLPSDRFSAERTGGSVSTLTIQRTQQEDSAVYLCASSLSGPSNEQYFGPGTRLLVL.

Comments on this clonotype: The junction differs from germline at one of its ends, possibly a read error. The genes are TRBV3-1 and TRBJ2-5; 8 positions match TRBD2. Germline CDR1 is LGHDT and CDR2 is YNNKEL (reference sequence). The CDR3 spans 15 residues. CDR3 residues: CASSQGGTRQGTQYF. The CDR3, as DNA: TGTGCCAGCAGCCAAGGTGGGACTAGACAAGGGACCCAGTACTTC.

The V gene is TRBV2, the J gene TRBJ2-7; D unresolved. V shed 10 bases and J shed 2 bases, with 15 bases lying between them. The CDR3 has 13 amino acids. Per the germline V gene, CDR1 is SNHLY and CDR2 is FYNNEI. The CDR3: CAISPQSTYEQYF. DNA of the CDR3: TGTGCCATCTCTCCTCAATCGACCTACGAGCAGTACTTC.

V gene TRBV20-1 combines with J gene TRBJ1-3; D uncertain. CDR1 DFQATT and CDR2 SNEGSKA come from the germline V gene (reference sequence). V lost 6 bases, J lost 0 bases, and 9 bases lay in between. CDR3 length: 13 amino acids. CDR3 nucleotide sequence: TGCAGTGCGGTAATGTTCTCTGGAAACACCATATATTTT. It encodes CSAVMFSGNTIYF.

This clonotype was observed a handful of times. This chain uses TRBV28 with TRBJ2-5, with TRBD1 identical over 8 bases. V shed 5 bases and J 5 bases; nucleotides not matched to a gene: 7. CDR1 and CDR2 (germline): MDHEN, SYDVKM. The CDR3 is 14 amino acids. CDR3 in amino acids: CASSVTDRGETQYF. The CDR3 coding sequence is TGTGCCAGCAGTGTGACTGACAGGGGTGAGACCCAGTACTTC.

The chain joins TRBV12-3 or TRBV12-4 to TRBJ2-3; no clear D. The length of the CDR3 is 15 residues. V was trimmed by 3 bases and J by 1 base, leaving 11 bases between them. The CDR3: CASSFDGMRTDTQYF. CDR3 DNA: TGTGCCAGCAGTTTCGACGGAATGCGCACAGATACGCAGTATTTT.

Of note for this clonotype: The junction departs from the called germline gene at one end, perhaps through a read error. The V and J genes are TRBV18 and TRBJ2-7; 10 bases line up with TRBD2. The J call may be mistaken, given a closer DNA end match to TRBJ2-5. The CDR3 is 15 residues long. CDR1 and CDR2 (germline): KGHSH, LQKENI. CDR3 DNA sequence: TGTACCAGCTCACCAACGAGCGGGGGGGCAAAGACCCAGTACTTC. Its protein is CTSSPTSGGAKTQYF.

The V and J genes are TRBV20-1 and TRBJ1-1; the D is unclear. Looked up from germline, CDR1 is DFQATT and CDR2 is SNEGSKA (reference sequence). V was shortened by 2 bases and J by 1 base, with 8 bases between the two germline ends. CDR3 length: 13 residues. CDR3 residues: CSARSAQNTEAFF. The CDR3 DNA follows: TGCAGTGCTAGAAGTGCGCAGAACACTGAAGCTTTCTTT.

The chain is built from TRBV7-2 and TRBJ2-5; no clear D. Deletions cut 1 base from V and 4 bases from J, with 13 bases between. The CDR3 is 15 residues long. Germline V gene lookup returns CDR1 SGHTA and CDR2 FQGNSA. CDR3 sequence reads: CASSLGLGVLETQYF. DNA of the CDR3: TGTGCCAGCAGCTTAGGGCTAGGCGTCCTAGAGACCCAGTACTTC.

Ten or more counts support this clonotype. The J gene is TRBJ2-3, the V gene TRBV7-6, with D perhaps matching TRBD1 (5 bases). The CDR3 sequence is 14 residues long. The V gene's germline CDR1 is SGHVS and CDR2 FNYEAQ. Trimming stripped 0 bases from V and 8 bases from J, with 12 bases between. In nucleotides, the CDR3 is TGTGCCAGCAGCTTAGCGACAGCCGGCGGTACGCAGTATTTT. Amino acids: CASSLATAGGTQYF.

This clonotype was recorded a few times. The genes are TRBV25-1 and TRBJ2-2; D is undetermined. From germline, CDR1 is MGHDK and CDR2 SYGVNS. V lost 1 base to trimming and J lost 3 bases, with 6 bases between them. CDR3 size: 14 residues. As DNA, the CDR3 is TGTGCCAGCAGTGAATCTGGGTACACCGGGGAGCTGTTTTTT. This translates into CASSESGYTGELFF.

This clonotype has more than one count but fewer than ten. The chain combines TRBV27 with TRBJ2-1, with 15 bases that match TRBD2. V shed 5 bases and J 8 bases; nucleotides not matched to a gene: 4. The CDR3 covers 15 residues. CDR1 and CDR2 (germline): MNHEY, SMNVEV (reference sequence). CDR3 sequence (DNA): TGTGCCAGCAGTCCCGGACTAGCGGGGGGGCATGAGCAGTTCTTC. Protein: CASSPGLAGGHEQFF.

This clonotype was observed a handful of times. The V gene is TRBV6-5, the J gene TRBJ2-3, with D tentatively TRBD2 (7 bases). V lost 2 bases and J lost 2, with 14 bases in between. This CDR3 is 16 amino acids long. Germline lookup yields CDR1 MNHEY and CDR2 SVGAGI. The CDR3 coding sequence is TGTGCCAGCAGTTACCGGGGGGCTAGCGCCACAGATACGCAGTATTTT. It specifies CASSYRGASATDTQYF.

This clonotype was detected a few times. A much larger clone sits a single nucleotide away, making a read error possible. The chain joins TRBV12-3 or TRBV12-4 to TRBJ2-5; D might be TRBD1 (6 bases). The CDR3 contains 14 residues. V lost 5 bases to trimming and J lost 11 bases, with 21 bases between them. CDR3 sequence reads: CASSAGTILNEQYF. CDR3 coding DNA: TGTGCCAGCAGTGCCGGGACAATATTGAATGAGCAGTACTTC.

This clonotype appeared a single time. The genes are TRBV28 and TRBJ2-3, with D possibly being TRBD1 or TRBD2 (5 bases each). V gave up 4 bases and J gave up 5 bases, with 22 bases separating them. Per germline, CDR1 MDHEN and CDR2 SYDVKM. This CDR3 region has 17 residues. The CDR3 loop reads CASSSGKGRAVGDTQYF. CDR3 nucleotide sequence: TGTGCCAGCAGTTCGGGAAAGGGACGAGCGGTAGGAGATACGCAGTATTTT. The variable domain in full, completed from reference TRBV28 and TRBJ2-3, reads DVKVTQSSRYLVKRTGEKVFLECVQDMDHENMFWYRQDPGLGLRLIYFSYDVKMKEKGDIPEGYSVSREKKERFSLILESASTNQTSMYLCASSSGKGRAVGDTQYFGPGTRLTVL.

This clonotype was detected ten times or more. This sequence joins TRBV5-5 and TRBJ1-4; 12 bases match TRBD1. J lost 8 bases, V lost 4 bases, and 15 bases had no gene match. Germline V gene lookup returns CDR1 SGHKS and CDR2 YYEKEE (reference sequence). This CDR3 region has 18 residues. CDR3 in DNA: TGTGCCAGCAGCCGACCGGGACAGGGGGCGCATTGGGAAGAAAAACTGTTTTTT. As protein: CASSRPGQGAHWEEKLFF. The variable domain in full, completed from reference TRBV5-5 and TRBJ1-4, reads DAGVTQSPTHLIKTRGQQVTLRCSPISGHKSVSWYQQVLGQGPQFIFQYYEKEERGRGNFPDRFSARQFPNYSSELNVNALLLGDSALYLCASSRPGQGAHWEEKLFFGSGTQLSVL.

The table lists this clonotype with many counts. The chain uses TRBV27 and TRBJ2-5; 7 bases match TRBD1. With V trimmed by 6 bases and J by 5 bases, 12 bases remained unmatched. CDR3 length equals 15 residues. Germline CDR1 is MNHEY and CDR2 is SMNVEV (reference sequence). The CDR3 bases are TGTGCCAGCAGCTCCATGACAGGGCTTGAGGAGACCCAGTACTTC. Translating it yields CASSSMTGLEETQYF.